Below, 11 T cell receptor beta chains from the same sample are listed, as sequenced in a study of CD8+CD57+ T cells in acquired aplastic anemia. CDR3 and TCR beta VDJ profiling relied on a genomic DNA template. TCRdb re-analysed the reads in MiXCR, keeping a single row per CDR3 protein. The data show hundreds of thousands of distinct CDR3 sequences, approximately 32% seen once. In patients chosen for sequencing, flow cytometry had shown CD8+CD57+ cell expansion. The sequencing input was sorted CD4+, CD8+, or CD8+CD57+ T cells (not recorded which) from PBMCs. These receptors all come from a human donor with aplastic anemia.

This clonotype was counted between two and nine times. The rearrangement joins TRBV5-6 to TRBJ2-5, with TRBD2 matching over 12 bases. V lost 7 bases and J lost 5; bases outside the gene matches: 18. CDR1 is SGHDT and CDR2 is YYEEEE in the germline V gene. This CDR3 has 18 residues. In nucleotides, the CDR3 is TGTGCCAGCGTTATACATGGACTAGCGGGAAGGATTGACGAGACCCAGTACTTC. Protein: CASVIHGLAGRIDETQYF. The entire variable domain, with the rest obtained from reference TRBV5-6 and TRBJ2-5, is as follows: DAGVTQSPTHLIKTRGQQVTLRCSPKSGHDTVSWYQQALGQGPQFIFQYYEEEERQRGNFPDRFSGHQFPNYSSELNVNALLLGDSALYLCASVIHGLAGRIDETQYFGPGTRLLVL.

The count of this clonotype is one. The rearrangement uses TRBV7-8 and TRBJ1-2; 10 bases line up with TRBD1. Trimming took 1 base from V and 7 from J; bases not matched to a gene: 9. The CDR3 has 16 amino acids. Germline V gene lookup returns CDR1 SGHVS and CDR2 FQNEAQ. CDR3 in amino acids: CASSLGGGGQGGGYTF. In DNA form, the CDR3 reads TGTGCCAGCAGCTTAGGAGGAGGCGGACAGGGGGGTGGCTACACCTTC.

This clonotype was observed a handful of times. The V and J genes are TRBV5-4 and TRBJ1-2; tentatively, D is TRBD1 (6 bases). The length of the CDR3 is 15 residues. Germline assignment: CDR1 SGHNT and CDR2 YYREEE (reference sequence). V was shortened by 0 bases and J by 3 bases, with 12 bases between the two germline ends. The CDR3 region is CASSLGGHLYYGYTF. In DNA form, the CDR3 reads TGTGCCAGCAGCTTGGGGGGGCACCTTTACTATGGCTACACCTTC. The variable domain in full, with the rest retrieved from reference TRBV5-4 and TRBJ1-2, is ETGVTQSPTHLIKTRGQQVTLRCSSQSGHNTVSWYQQALGQGPQFIFQYYREEENGRGNFPPRFSGLQFPNYSSELNVNALELDDSALYLCASSLGGHLYYGYTFGSGTRLTVV.

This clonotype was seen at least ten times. The DNA for the CDR3 is TGTGCCATCAGTTCCCATGGAGGGGAGAACACTGAAGCTTTCTTT. This translates into CAISSHGGENTEAFF. This chain uses TRBV10-3 with TRBJ1-1, with D possibly being TRBD1 (5 bases). This CDR3 comprises 15 residues. Trimming shortened V by 5 bases and J by 1 base, and 14 bases separated the two germline ends. CDR1 ENHRY and CDR2 SYGVKD come from the germline V gene.

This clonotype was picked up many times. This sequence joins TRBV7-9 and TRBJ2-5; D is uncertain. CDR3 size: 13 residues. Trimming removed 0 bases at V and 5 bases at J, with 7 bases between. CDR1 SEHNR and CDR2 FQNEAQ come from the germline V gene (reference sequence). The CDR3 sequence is CASSLAHYETQYF. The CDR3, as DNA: TGTGCCAGCAGCTTAGCCCACTACGAGACCCAGTACTTC.

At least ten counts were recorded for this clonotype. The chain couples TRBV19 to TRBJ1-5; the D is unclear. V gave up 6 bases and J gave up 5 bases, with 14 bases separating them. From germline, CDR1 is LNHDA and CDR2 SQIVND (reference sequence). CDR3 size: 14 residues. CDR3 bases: TGTGCCAGTAGAAATAGTATGAGGGATCAGCCCCAGCATTTT. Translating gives CASRNSMRDQPQHF.

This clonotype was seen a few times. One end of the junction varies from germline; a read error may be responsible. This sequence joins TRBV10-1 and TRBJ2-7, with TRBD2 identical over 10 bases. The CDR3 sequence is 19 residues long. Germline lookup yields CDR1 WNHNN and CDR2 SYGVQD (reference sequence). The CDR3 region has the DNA TGCGCCAGCAGTGAGTGTAACGGACTAGCGGAACGGTCTCACTACGAGCAGTACTTT. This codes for CASSECNGLAERSHYEQYF.

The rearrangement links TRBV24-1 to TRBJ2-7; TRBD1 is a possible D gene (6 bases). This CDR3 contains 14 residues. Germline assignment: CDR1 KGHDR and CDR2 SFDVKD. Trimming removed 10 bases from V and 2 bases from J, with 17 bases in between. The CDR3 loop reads CATARSGDPYEQYF. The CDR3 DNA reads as TGTGCCACAGCCCGGTCAGGGGACCCCTACGAGCAGTACTTC.

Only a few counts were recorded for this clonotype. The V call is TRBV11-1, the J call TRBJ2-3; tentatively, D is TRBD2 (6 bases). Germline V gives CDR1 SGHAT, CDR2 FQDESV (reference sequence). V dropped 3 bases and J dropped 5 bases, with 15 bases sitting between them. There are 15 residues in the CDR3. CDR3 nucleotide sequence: TGTGCCAGCAGCTTGGGGTTAGCGGTTGTAGATACGCAGTATTTT. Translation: CASSLGLAVVDTQYF.

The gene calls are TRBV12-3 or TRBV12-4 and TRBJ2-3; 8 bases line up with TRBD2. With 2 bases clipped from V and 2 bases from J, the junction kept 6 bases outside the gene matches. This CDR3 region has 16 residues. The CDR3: CASSLSLAGTTDTQYF. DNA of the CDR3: TGTGCCAGCAGTTTATCGTTAGCGGGAACCACAGATACGCAGTATTTT.

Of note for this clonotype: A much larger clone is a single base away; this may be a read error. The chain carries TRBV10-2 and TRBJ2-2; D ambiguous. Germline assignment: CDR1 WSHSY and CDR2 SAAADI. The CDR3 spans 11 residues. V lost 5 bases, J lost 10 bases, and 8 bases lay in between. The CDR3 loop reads CASSTSEELFF. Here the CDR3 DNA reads TGCGCCAGCAGTACCTCCGAGGAGCTGTTTTTT.